Listed below are T cell receptor beta chains from one sample, sequenced in a study of human T cells and chemical hapten exposure. One entry per CDR3 protein results from TCRdb running MiXCR on the RACE reads. The sample holds around 380,000 distinct CDR3 sequences, 4% to 5.5% seen once. The sample here was whole blood, taken in connection with sensitization to the hapten diphenylcyclopropenone (DPC). These receptors all come from a woman aged 50 to 60 with alopecia areata. Some clones in this sample may be carry-over from other donors' samples. Both conserved end residues are part of each CDR3. Each record gives: CDR3 length, V gene, J gene, CDR3 protein.

15	TRBV2	TRBJ2-7	CASREGLAGGYEQYF
13	TRBV13	TRBJ2-7	CASSLGGVREQYF
12	TRBV24-1	TRBJ1-1	CATSDSGEQPLF
16	TRBV28	TRBJ2-3	CASRVLAGTSTDTQYF
13	TRBV20-1	TRBJ1-6	CSATGQGRSPLHF
15	TRBV20-1	TRBJ2-3	CSARGRGDRTDTQYF
15	TRBV28	TRBJ2-3	CASSETSPLGGTQYF
13	TRBV15	TRBJ2-7	CATSRDQVGEQYF
12	TRBV29-1	TRBJ2-7	CSVVGITYEQYF
15	TRBV7-9	TRBJ1-2	CASSSGQGGNYGYTF
16	TRBV5-4	TRBJ1-2	CASSPGTDGPSGGYTF
18	TRBV2	TRBJ1-2	CASSSQGLPRTGWLGYTF
13	TRBV10-3	TRBJ1-5	CAISEAGGQPQHF
18	TRBV6-5	TRBJ2-6	CASSYPQTGGSGANVLTF
15	TRBV20-1	TRBJ1-5	CSARDNGISNQPQHF
15	TRBV28	TRBJ2-1	CASRTAELTYNEQFF
15	TRBV6-5	TRBJ1-5	CASRPGTGGDQPQHF
13	TRBV16	TRBJ2-1	CASIKRENNEQFF
12	TRBV5-6	TRBJ1-4	CASSIPDEKLFF
15	TRBV6-5	TRBJ2-3	CASRPPTSGTDTQYF
15	TRBV6-6	TRBJ1-6	CASSYSAGVDSPLHF
17	TRBV4-3	TRBJ2-3	CASSQDPGWGVTDTQYF
14	TRBV9	TRBJ2-3	CASSVAGGPNTQYF
17	TRBV24-1	TRBJ2-1	CATSDSKRWSSYNEQFF
14	TRBV6-5	TRBJ2-3	CASSQVGFTDTQYF
13	TRBV18	TRBJ2-7	CASSSSHSYEQYF
12	TRBV24-1	TRBJ2-5	CATSDFAETQYF
17	TRBV29-1	TRBJ2-4	CSVEDWGRGLAKNIQYF
14	TRBV6-5	TRBJ2-5	CATSWTGGQETQYF
16	TRBV6-2/TRBV6-3	TRBJ1-5	CASSTGQGSAGQPQHF
15	TRBV28	TRBJ2-7	CASSRTSESSYEQYF
15	TRBV12-3/TRBV12-4	TRBJ2-7	CASSPRGHHSYEQYF
13	TRBV5-1	TRBJ1-1	CASSLEASDEAFF
15	TRBV28	TRBJ2-4	CASSLPGVGKNIQYF
14	TRBV5-6	TRBJ2-1	CASILPGHNNEQSF
13	TRBV2	TRBJ1-5	CASGRLRDQPQHF
14	TRBV27	TRBJ2-3	CASSTSALTDTQYF
13	TRBV27	TRBJ1-1	CASTDPMNTEAFF